This T cell receptor beta chain is from a study of naive and memory T cell subsets. Four PCR rounds used nested alpha and beta constant region primers plus the SP2 primer. TCRdb used MiXCR to reprocess the 5' RACE reads, holding one entry per CDR3 protein. The data contain tens of thousands of distinct CDR3 sequences, approximately 8% of them seen just once; the ten biggest clones take up roughly 19%. CDR3 length equals 15 residues. V dropped 4 bases and J dropped 3 bases, with 12 bases sitting between them. Germline lookup yields CDR1 SEHNR and CDR2 FQNEAQ (reference sequence). An oligonucleotide containing a UMI was ligated to the 3' end of TCR cDNA.

The J gene is TRBJ1-4, the V gene TRBV7-9; D might be TRBD1 (5 bases). This receptor was obtained from a female donor in good health. In nucleotides, the CDR3 is TGTGCCAGCAGCTCTATGGGGGTAGCTAATGAAAAACTGTTTTTT. Amino acid sequence: CASSSMGVANEKLFF.